A selection of T cell receptor beta chains follows, all from one sample in a study of prognosis after radiotherapy for stage I lung cancer. TCRdb reprocessed the multiplex PCR reads via MiXCR and lists one record per CDR3 protein. The table shows 15,000 to 20,000 distinct CDR3 sequences, with 29% occurring only once. Source: PBMCs, taken before or after stereotactic body radiation therapy (not recorded which). These TCRs come from a donor at least 50 years old with non-small cell lung cancer. Each CDR3 is given with its conserved first and last residue. The D gene is left open where the match is weak. Size is stated for part of the rows, as once, few or many counts, or as a class when the clone is expanded.

clone_size j_call v_call d_call cdr3_aa cdr3_nt
once TRBJ2-3 TRBV20-1 TRBD2 CSAGQGLAGWGCTDTQYF TGCAGTGCTGGACAGGGACTAGCGGGATGGGGATGTACAGATACGCAGTATTTT
- TRBJ1-2 TRBV28 TRBD1 CASTDRGLRYYGYTF TGTGCCAGCACGGACAGGGGGCTTAGATACTATGGCTACACCTTC
- TRBJ1-2 TRBV27 - CASSLNNRAGWDYGYTF TGTGCCAGCAGCCTTAACAACAGGGCCGGGTGGGACTATGGCTACACCTTC
many TRBJ2-7 TRBV9 TRBD2 CASSASGRSYEQYF TGTGCCAGCAGCGCTAGCGGGAGGTCCTACGAGCAGTACTTC
- TRBJ2-1 TRBV10-3 TRBD1 CAISNRQGGSSYNEQFF TGTGCCATCAGCAATAGACAGGGTGGGAGCTCCTACAATGAGCAGTTCTTC
- TRBJ1-1 TRBV5-1 - CASSWDRDTEAFF TGCGCCAGCAGCTGGGATCGGGATACTGAAGCTTTCTTT
many TRBJ1-1 TRBV2 - CASTGQYTEAFF TGTGCCAGCACCGGACAGTACACTGAAGCTTTCTTT
many TRBJ2-3 TRBV7-8 TRBD1 CASSLRQGSWTDTQYF TGTGCCAGCAGCTTGAGACAGGGCTCATGGACAGATACGCAGTATTTT
many TRBJ1-2 TRBV28 - CASRTGHLNYGYTF TGTGCCAGCAGAACTGGACACCTTAACTATGGCTACACCTTC
medium-sized TRBJ2-3 TRBV15 - CATSRESEADTQYF TGTGCCACCAGCAGAGAGTCTGAAGCAGATACGCAGTATTTT
- TRBJ2-7 TRBV3-1 TRBD1 CASRVPGQGANEQYF TGTGCCAGCAGAGTCCCGGGACAGGGGGCCAACGAGCAGTACTTC
many TRBJ2-5 TRBV6-1 - CASVPSGTFGTQNF TGTGCCAGCGTCCCATCAGGAACGTTTGGGACCCAGAACTTC
many TRBJ2-1 TRBV5-1 TRBD2 CASSGAGARGDEQFF TGCGCCAGCAGCGGGGCGGGAGCACGAGGGGATGAGCAGTTCTTC
many TRBJ2-3 TRBV11-1 - CASSLAGSTDTQYF TGTGCCAGCAGCTTAGCGGGGAGCACAGATACGCAGTATTTT
many TRBJ2-1 TRBV6-1 TRBD1 CASREGGQGFGEQFF TGTGCCAGCAGGGAGGGTGGACAGGGATTTGGTGAGCAGTTCTTC
many TRBJ2-5 TRBV3-1 - CASSQMGRGETQYF TGTGCCAGCAGCCAAATGGGCCGGGGGGAGACCCAGTACTTC
many TRBJ2-3 TRBV7-2 TRBD2 CASSLAGGPGGDTQYF TGTGCCAGCAGCTTAGCGGGAGGGCCGGGTGGAGATACGCAGTATTTT
many TRBJ2-3 TRBV5-6 TRBD2 CASSSSGGTSGLRGDTQYF TGTGCCAGCAGCTCCAGTGGGGGGACTAGCGGTCTGAGGGGAGATACGCAGTATTTT
many TRBJ2-5 TRBV20-1 TRBD2 CSALAGVGETQYF TGCAGTGCACTAGCGGGAGTTGGGGAGACCCAGTACTTC
many TRBJ2-1 TRBV6-1 TRBD2 CASSGLAGTSGNEQFF TGTGCCAGCAGTGGACTAGCGGGAACTAGCGGCAATGAGCAGTTCTTC
medium-sized TRBJ1-2 TRBV20-1 - CSAIDETANYGYTF TGCAGTGCTATAGACGAGACAGCCAACTATGGCTACACCTTC
many TRBJ2-1 TRBV24-1 - CATSDRPQGGRTGEQFF TGTGCCACCAGTGATAGACCACAGGGGGGGAGGACTGGTGAGCAGTTCTTC
many TRBJ1-3 TRBV7-9 TRBD1 CASSEEGAGNTIYF TGTGCCAGCAGCGAGGAGGGGGCCGGAAACACCATATATTTT
- TRBJ2-1 TRBV6-1 TRBD1 CASSGDRVLYNEQFF TGTGCCAGCAGTGGAGACAGGGTACTATACAATGAGCAGTTCTTC
medium-sized TRBJ2-3 TRBV24-1 - CATSDRLSRTDTQYF TGTGCCACCAGTGACCGGCTTAGCCGCACAGATACGCAGTATTTT
medium-sized TRBJ2-7 TRBV4-2 - CASSQEGRVGYEQYF TGTGCCAGCAGCCAAGAGGGGCGGGTTGGATACGAGCAGTACTTC
many TRBJ1-1 TRBV30 - CAWSPGRVTEAFF TGTGCCTGGAGCCCTGGCAGGGTCACTGAAGCTTTCTTT
- TRBJ2-1 TRBV6-2/TRBV6-3 - CASRKGGGTGNEQFF TGTGCCAGCAGAAAAGGGGGAGGGACGGGGAATGAGCAGTTCTTC
many TRBJ2-3 TRBV15 - CATYGGTTTPTGTDTQYF TGTGCCACCTACGGGGGGACAACTACCCCAACGGGCACAGATACGCAGTATTTT
many TRBJ2-7 TRBV29-1 - CSVVGDYEQYF TGCAGCGTTGTTGGGGACTACGAGCAGTACTTC
many TRBJ2-7 TRBV5-5 TRBD1 CASSYTPTGVEEQYF TGTGCCAGCAGCTACACACCAACAGGGGTAGAAGAGCAGTACTTC
many TRBJ2-7 TRBV5-1 TRBD1 CASTPGQGIAEQYF TGCGCCAGCACCCCGGGACAGGGGATAGCCGAGCAGTACTTC
many TRBJ2-5 TRBV2 - CASSAGLLETQYF TGTGCCAGCAGTGCGGGCCTACTAGAGACCCAGTACTTC
many TRBJ1-4 TRBV7-2 - CASSRTDGWNEKLFF TGTGCCAGCAGCCGAACGGACGGATGGAATGAAAAACTGTTTTTT
medium-sized TRBJ1-6 TRBV28 TRBD1 CASSSLIGQGYSPLHF TGTGCCAGCAGTTCCCTGATCGGACAGGGGTATTCACCCCTCCACTTT
many TRBJ2-4 TRBV20-1 TRBD1 CSAETGSWAKNIQYF TGCAGTGCTGAGACAGGGAGTTGGGCCAAAAACATTCAGTACTTC
many TRBJ1-1 TRBV5-1 - CASRVRGNTEAFF TGCGCCAGCAGGGTAAGGGGGAACACTGAAGCTTTCTTT
many TRBJ2-5 TRBV7-9 - CARKTKGETQYF TGTGCCAGAAAGACTAAAGGTGAGACCCAGTACTTC
many TRBJ2-7 TRBV20-1 TRBD2 CSARGPAGGSYEQYF TGCAGTGCTAGAGGCCCAGCGGGAGGCTCCTACGAGCAGTACTTC
many TRBJ1-2 TRBV19 TRBD1 CASSMGPGQGFSNYGYTF TGTGCCAGTAGTATGGGCCCGGGACAGGGATTCTCTAACTATGGCTACACCTTC
- TRBJ1-6 TRBV12-3/TRBV12-4 TRBD1 CASPGGSPNSPLHF TGTGCCAGCCCAGGGGGGAGCCCGAATTCACCCCTCCACTTT
many TRBJ2-2 TRBV18 - CASSPFPTGELFF TGTGCCAGCTCACCTTTCCCAACCGGGGAGCTGTTTTTT
many TRBJ2-5 TRBV28 TRBD2 CASSLGGLAESGAQYF TGTGCCAGCAGTTTAGGGGGACTAGCGGAATCTGGGGCCCAGTACTTC
many TRBJ2-3 TRBV7-9 - CASSPRSGSERIDTQYF TGTGCCAGCAGCCCTCGGTCTGGTAGCGAGAGGATAGATACGCAGTATTTT
- TRBJ2-1 TRBV20-1 TRBD2 CSARDSFGGSGYNEQFF TGCAGTGCTAGAGATTCTTTCGGCGGGAGTGGTTACAATGAGCAGTTCTTC